A selection of T cell receptor beta chains follows, all from one sample in a study of tumor-infiltrating lymphocytes in primary liver carcinoma. TCRdb itself ran the multiplex PCR reads through MiXCR, one entry per CDR3 protein. The sample lists 85,000 to 100,000 distinct CDR3 sequences; about 73% were seen once. Input material: tumor-adjacent normal liver tissue. The source is a middle-aged man with primary liver carcinoma and hepatitis B virus infection. The CDR3 runs from the conserved cysteine through the conserved F or W. The order of the fields is J gene, V gene, D gene, clone size, CDR3 DNA, CDR3 protein. A D gene is named only where the DNA matches it firmly. Only some rows state a clone size, as once, few, many or a class for expanded clones.

TRBJ2-7	TRBV29-1	TRBD2	.	TGCAGCGCCCCGGGGTCTAGCGGGAGGCACTCCTATGAGCAGTACTTC	CSAPGSSGRHSYEQYF
TRBJ2-5	TRBV4-1	.	many	TGCGCCAGCAGCCAAAACTATAGAGAGACCCAGTACTTC	CASSQNYRETQYF
TRBJ2-3	TRBV29-1	TRBD1	.	TGCGGCGTTGGCAGGGGGCAGAGAGATACCCAGTATTTT	CGVGRGQRDTQYF
TRBJ2-1	TRBV5-4	TRBD2	.	TGCGCCAGCAGCTTCCTGGGGGCTAGCGGGAGAAATGAGCAGTTCTTC	CASSFLGASGRNEQFF
TRBJ1-4	TRBV4-1	.	few	TGCGCCAGCAGCCAAGAGCAGTTATCAGGGAGTGAAAAACTGTTTTTT	CASSQEQLSGSEKLFF
TRBJ2-1	TRBV4-1	TRBD2	.	TGCGCCAGCAGCCAAGAGTGGTTGGCGGGGGGCTCCTACTATGAGCAGTTCTTC	CASSQEWLAGGSYYEQFF
TRBJ2-6	TRBV12-3/TRBV12-4	.	.	TGTACCAGCCAATACGGGACCTCTGGGGTCAACGTCCTGACTTTC	CTSQYGTSGVNVLTF
TRBJ2-3	TRBV11-2	TRBD2	.	TGTGCCAGCAGCCCCAGAACGCGGGGGGATACGCAGTATTTT	CASSPRTRGDTQYF
TRBJ1-2	TRBV7-9	.	.	TGTGCCAGCGGCAAACAGGAGGCTAACTATGGCTACACCTTC	CASGKQEANYGYTF
TRBJ2-7	TRBV11-2	.	.	TGTGCCAACAGCTTGGATTTCGGGACACCCAGCTCCTACGAGCAGCACTTC	CANSLDFGTPSSYEQHF
TRBJ2-5	TRBV11-2	.	.	TGTGTCAGCAGATCCCGGACCTCGGCCCACCAAGAGACCCAATACTTC	CVSRSRTSAHQETQYF
TRBJ2-1	TRBV5-6	TRBD1	large	TGTGCCAGCAGCTTGGAGGGGGCAAGCTCCTACAATGAGCAGTTCTTC	CASSLEGASSYNEQFF
TRBJ1-2	TRBV4-1	.	many	TGCGCCAGCAGCCAAGTGCAGGGCCATGGCTACACCTTC	CASSQVQGHGYTF
TRBJ1-1	TRBV24-1	.	few	TGTGCCACCAGTGATGGTCGGGGGGGAGAAGCTTTCTTT	CATSDGRGGEAFF
TRBJ1-2	TRBV11-2	.	.	TGTGCCAGCAGCTGGGACAAGGGGCCCCCCAGAGGCTACACCTTC	CASSWDKGPPRGYTF
TRBJ1-1	TRBV7-9	.	.	TGTGCCAGCAGCCCGACTGGCTTTGGGGAATCTGAAGCTTTCTTT	CASSPTGFGESEAFF
TRBJ2-2	TRBV4-1	.	.	TGCGCAGGCAGCCAAAACTCGAACACCGGGGAGCTTTTTTTT	CAGSQNSNTGELFF
TRBJ2-1	TRBV11-2	TRBD2	.	TGTGCCAGTAGCTTAGATCGCCAGCGGGACCTCTTC	CASSLDRQRDLF
TRBJ2-2	TRBV11-2	.	once	TGTGCCAGTAGCCCCCACACCCTCGCGAACACCGAGGAGCTGTTTTTT	CASSPHTLANTEELFF
TRBJ2-1	TRBV11-1	TRBD2	few	TGTGCCAGCACTCTCGGGGGGGCGGATAAGCAGTCCTTC	CASTLGGADKQSF
TRBJ2-1	TRBV30	.	few	TGTGCCTGGAGTGTGGTGGGGGCCGAGTACAATGAGCAGTTCTTC	CAWSVVGAEYNEQFF
TRBJ2-3	TRBV6-1	.	.	TGTGCCAGCAGTGGTCTCACCATAGATACGCAGTATTTT	CASSGLTIDTQYF
TRBJ1-5	TRBV5-5	.	.	TGCGCCAGCAGCCCCGGAGTTAGAAGTCATAGCAATCAGCCCCAGCATTTT	CASSPGVRSHSNQPQHF
TRBJ2-1	TRBV28	.	.	TGTGCCAGCACTAGAGGGGGGGGAGTAGCGGATTACAATGAGCAGTTCTTC	CASTRGGGVADYNEQFF
TRBJ2-7	TRBV28	.	.	TGTGCCAGCACCCTGGACCAGGTCGGCTACGAGCAGTACTTC	CASTLDQVGYEQYF
TRBJ2-5	TRBV4-1	TRBD2	.	TGCGCCAGCAGTTTAGCGGGAAGCCATCAAGAGACCCAGTACTTC	CASSLAGSHQETQYF
TRBJ2-6	TRBV11-2	.	once	TGTGCCAGCAGCTTATCACGGGGAAAAGGGGCCAACGTCCTGACTTTC	CASSLSRGKGANVLTF
TRBJ2-7	TRBV12-3/TRBV12-4	TRBD2	many	TGTGCCAGCAGCACTCGGACTAGTTCCTACGAGCAGTACTTC	CASSTRTSSYEQYF
TRBJ2-7	TRBV7-3	.	.	TGTGCCAGCAGCCCAGCACACACCGGAGAGTACGAGCAATACTTC	CASSPAHTGEYEQYF
TRBJ1-1	TRBV29-1	TRBD1	.	TGCAGCGCCCCTAGAACAGGGGGCACTGAAGTATTCTTT	CSAPRTGGTEVFF
TRBJ1-1	TRBV6-6	.	many	TGTGCCAGCAGCCTCGGACAGTACACTGAAGCTTTCTTT	CASSLGQYTEAFF